The source of this T cell receptor (beta chain) is a study of radiotherapy plus CTLA-4 blockade in lung cancer listed by TCRdb under 2018. Turning to the overall study: Objective responses occurred in approximately 19% of enrolled patients, and about 33% achieved disease control.

The library was generated by the immunoSEQ multiplex PCR assay. Held by TCRdb, this immuneACCESS table contains in-frame sequences only and omits some clones. Under half of the omission traces to an unresolved V gene where checked; the cause of the rest is unknown. For this sample there are about 91,000 clones; roughly 78% appear just once. The ten most abundant clones make up roughly an eighth of the sample. A word on this clone: Its binding antigen is unknown. No clone much larger than this one lies a single base away; base qualities are absent.

In this study, focal radiation therapy paired with CTLA-4 blockade (ipilimumab) was tested in patients who had chemo-refractory metastatic non-small-cell lung cancer. Counted from cysteine to phenylalanine, this CDR3 has 11 amino acids. The CDR3 DNA has 33 bases and is translated from base 1. CDR1 and CDR2, looked up from the germline V gene, are MDHEN and SYDVKM. Trimming costs V 7 bases and J 6 bases, and their ends lie 8 bases apart. The paper's findings and limits, for the study overall: Increased serum interferon-beta after radiation, together with early dynamic changes in blood T cell clones, were reported to be the strongest predictors of response. TCR clones derived from tumors expanded in peripheral blood after treatment with radiotherapy and ipilimumab.

Sequenced material: peripheral blood, taken from a patient treated with radiotherapy plus ipilimumab. This TCR was sampled from a human donor with non-small cell lung cancer that progressed on radiotherapy plus ipilimumab. Recombination connected TRBV28 to TRBJ2-3, with the D gene too uncertain to name. The CDR3 is CASTSRDTQYF. At the DNA level, the sequence is TGTGCCAGCACTTCCAGGGATACGCAGTATTTT.